Each of the 27 T cell receptor beta chains below was sequenced from the same sample in a study of graft-versus-host responses after intestinal transplantation. These TCRs' antigens remain unknown. Here immunoSEQ multiplex PCR was the method, and the copy in TCRdb shows in-frame clones only, minus some. The sample records 98,000 or so clones, roughly nine tenths being singletons. The sequencing used unstimulated CD4+ T cells sorted from spleen or lymph node cells, collected before intestinal transplant. These receptor sequences come from a human donor who received an intestinal transplant.

V and J are TRBV5-1 and TRBJ1-6; the D is unclear. Trimming took off 2 bases at V and 0 bases at J, with 6 bases between the two ends. The CDR3 has 15 residues. The germline CDR1 and CDR2 sequences are SGHRS and YFSETQ. The CDR3 bases are TGCGCCAGCAGCTTACAGCGCTCCTATAATTCACCCCTCCACTTT. As protein: CASSLQRSYNSPLHF.

The chain uses TRBV6-5 and TRBJ1-2; D unresolved. The ends were cut back, 6 bases at V and 4 bases at J, with 18 bases in the middle. The germline V gene encodes CDR1 MNHEY and CDR2 SVGAGI. This CDR3 is 15 amino acids long. CDR3 amino acids: CASRAYSLSSYGYTF. CDR3 sequence (DNA): TGTGCCAGCAGGGCCTATTCCCTATCGAGCTATGGCTACACCTTC.

This chain joins TRBV7-3 and TRBJ2-5, with 8 bases aligning to TRBD2. V lost 5 bases to trimming and J lost 4 bases; unmatched junction nucleotides: 9. The CDR3 has 15 amino acids. CDR1 is SGHTA, CDR2 FQGTGA, per germline. The CDR3 region is CASSPGVAGSETQYF. CDR3 sequence (DNA): TGTGCCAGCAGCCCCGGGGTAGCGGGATCAGAGACCCAGTACTTC. Using reference TRBV7-3 and TRBJ2-5 for the parts outside the CDR3, the full variable domain is GAGVSQTPSNKVTEKGKYVELRCDPISGHTALYWYRQSLGQGPEFLIYFQGTGAADDSGLPNDRFFAVRPEGSVSTLKIQRTERGDSAVYLCASSPGVAGSETQYFGPGTRLLVL.

This rearrangement joins TRBV25-1 to TRBJ1-2; unclear D gene. The germline gives CDR1 MGHDK, CDR2 SYGVNS. Trimming left V 0 bases short and J 8 bases short, with 10 bases between. This CDR3 has 13 residues. The CDR3 nucleotides are TGTGCCAGCAGTGAATATGGGAGAGGGGGCTACACCTTC. Protein sequence: CASSEYGRGGYTF.

The chain couples TRBV7-9 to TRBJ2-1; D possibly corresponds to TRBD2 (5 bases). The CDR3 runs 15 residues. CDR1 is SEHNR, CDR2 FQNEAQ, per germline (reference sequence). V was trimmed by 1 base and J by 1 base, leaving 8 bases between them. CDR3: CASSLGGLSYNEQFF. The CDR3 coding sequence is TGTGCCAGCAGCTTAGGAGGACTTTCCTACAATGAGCAGTTCTTC.

This clone was seen just once. The CDR3 here is CAWRAGHLIYGYTF. CDR3 DNA: TGTGCCTGGAGGGCGGGACACTTGATCTATGGCTACACCTTC. The V gene is TRBV30, the J gene TRBJ1-2; the D gene is possibly TRBD1 (6 bases). Germline V gives CDR1 GTSNPN, CDR2 SVGIG (reference sequence). V lost 3 bases and J lost 4, with 15 bases in between. The CDR3 is 14 amino acids.

This clone was counted once. V is TRBV5-1 and J is TRBJ2-7; D uncertain. Germline CDR1 is SGHRS and CDR2 is YFSETQ. CDR3 length: 13 residues. V shed 0 bases and J shed 6 bases, with 10 bases lying between them. In DNA, the CDR3 is TGCGCCAGCAGCTTGGAAACCGTTTCCGAGCAGTACTTC. Translated: CASSLETVSEQYF.

The chain is built from TRBV6-1 and TRBJ1-1, with D perhaps matching TRBD1 (5 bases). Germline V gene sequence: CDR1 MNHNS, CDR2 SASEGT. The CDR3 runs 18 residues. V gave up 0 bases and J gave up 6 bases, with 23 bases separating them. In nucleotides, the CDR3 is TGTGCCAGCAGTGAAGCGACATATGGACACCCGAGTACGCCTGAAGCTTTCTTT. Translating it yields CASSEATYGHPSTPEAFF.

The chain couples TRBV6-5 to TRBJ2-3, with 7 bases lining up with TRBD2. CDR1 is MNHEY and CDR2 is SVGAGI in the germline V gene. Trimming at V came to 5 bases and at J to 6 bases, leaving 8 bases not matched to a gene. The CDR3 has 14 amino acids. This CDR3 is CASSKAGTADTQYF. The CDR3 DNA follows: TGTGCCAGCAGTAAAGCGGGAACCGCGGATACGCAGTATTTT.

The chain employs TRBV4-1 and TRBJ1-5; D ambiguous. CDR1 is MGHRA, CDR2 YSYEKL, per germline. This CDR3 has 15 residues. The ends were cut back, 2 bases at V and 5 bases at J, with 13 bases in the middle. The CDR3 protein is CASSQLRSMDQPQHF. CDR3 DNA: TGCGCCAGCAGCCAACTCAGGAGCATGGATCAGCCCCAGCATTTT.

The chain joins TRBV5-1 to TRBJ2-2; no reliable D call. This CDR3 has 16 residues. Between the trimmed V and J ends, which lost 1 base and 5 bases, there was a span of 15 bases. In germline, CDR1 is SGHRS, CDR2 YFSETQ. The CDR3 loop is CASSLNPTAGTGELFF. The CDR3 DNA sequence: TGCGCCAGCAGCTTGAATCCGACCGCTGGAACCGGGGAGCTGTTTTTT.

This clone was observed a handful of times. The rearrangement joins TRBV7-9 to TRBJ1-5; D is unclear. The V end lost 5 bases, the J end lost 1 base, and 12 bases lay between the germline ends. Germline CDR1 is SEHNR and CDR2 is FQNEAQ (reference sequence). The length of the CDR3 is 15 residues. CDR3: CASSQRTDSNQPQHF. In DNA form, the CDR3 reads TGTGCCAGCAGCCAAAGGACCGACAGCAATCAGCCCCAGCATTTT.

V and J are TRBV7-2 and TRBJ1-2; D may be TRBD1 (6 bases). Germline V lookup: CDR1 SGHTA, CDR2 FQGNSA. Trimming left V 8 bases short and J 0 bases short, with 13 bases between. The CDR3 contains 14 residues. The CDR3 bases are TGTGCCAGCTCCTGGACAGATACTAACTATGGCTACACCTTC. Translated: CASSWTDTNYGYTF.

J is TRBJ2-1 and V is TRBV13; the match to TRBD2 covers 7 bases. V shed 1 base and J 5 bases; nucleotides not matched to a gene: 2. This CDR3 spans 14 amino acids. Germline-derived CDR1 and CDR2 are PRHDT and FYEKMQ (reference sequence). CDR3 in amino acids: CASSLASGHNEQFF. CDR3 bases: TGTGCCAGCAGCTTAGCTAGCGGCCACAATGAGCAGTTCTTC.

This clone was seen just once. The chain carries TRBV5-6 and TRBJ2-7; no firm D call. In germline, CDR1 is SGHDT, CDR2 YYEEEE. CDR3 length equals 15 residues. The V gene lost 0 bases and the J gene lost 0 bases, with 10 bases spanning the gap. The CDR3 DNA reads TGTGCCAGCAGCTTGGGGCAGACGTTCTCCTACGAGCAGTACTTC. The encoded protein is CASSLGQTFSYEQYF.

This rearrangement joins TRBV29-1 to TRBJ2-7; D unclear. CDR3 length equals 13 residues. V was clipped by 8 bases and J by 2 bases, with 16 bases between them. In germline, CDR1 is SQVTM, CDR2 ANQGSEA. In nucleotides, the CDR3 is TGCAGCTCAACCCGGAACAGTCCCTACGAGCAGTACTTC. Protein: CSSTRNSPYEQYF.

The gene calls are TRBV7-7 and TRBJ2-5; D not resolved. Germline loops: CDR1 SSHAT, CDR2 FNYEAQ (reference sequence). V was cut by 5 bases and J by 5 bases, with 12 bases left in between. The CDR3 has 13 amino acids. CDR3 in amino acids: CASSARGFETQYF. In DNA, the CDR3 is TGTGCCAGCAGCGCCCGCGGTTTCGAGACCCAGTACTTC.

The V call is TRBV5-6, the J call TRBJ2-5; TRBD1 agrees at 7 bases. CDR1 and CDR2 (germline): SGHDT, YYEEEE. The V segment lost 2 bases and the J segment 4 bases; nucleotides outside the gene matches: 5. The CDR3 runs to 14 residues. In DNA, the CDR3 is TGTGCCAGCAGCTTAACAGGGGTTGGAGAGACCCAGTACTTC. Translation: CASSLTGVGETQYF.

The rearrangement uses TRBV2 and TRBJ2-5; no clear D. Germline values: CDR1 SNHLY, CDR2 FYNNEI. The V end lost 7 bases, the J end lost 0 bases, and 9 bases lay between the germline ends. The CDR3 is made up of 13 amino acids. The CDR3 is CASTLYHQETQYF. As DNA, the CDR3 is TGTGCCAGCACCCTCTATCACCAAGAGACCCAGTACTTC.

The chain carries TRBV7-6 and TRBJ2-7; 9 positions agree with TRBD1. The V and J ends lost 0 bases and 6 bases, in that order; junction bases with no gene match: 6. Germline-derived CDR1 and CDR2 are SGHVS and FNYEAQ. There are 15 residues in the CDR3. CDR3 DNA sequence: TGTGCCAGCAGCTTAGCGCGACAGGGGGGGTCCGAGCAGTACTTC. It specifies CASSLARQGGSEQYF.

The gene calls are TRBV5-1 and TRBJ2-5; the match to TRBD1 covers 9 bases. CDR1 is SGHRS, CDR2 YFSETQ, per germline. Trimming took 4 bases from V and 4 from J; bases not matched to a gene: 5. The CDR3 loop spans 14 amino acids. The CDR3 is CASSAGTGLETQYF. The CDR3 nucleotides read TGCGCCAGCAGCGCCGGGACAGGGCTAGAGACCCAGTACTTC.

This chain joins TRBV18 and TRBJ1-3; D might be TRBD1 (5 bases). Germline V gene data show CDR1 as KGHSH and CDR2 as LQKENI. V lost 5 bases and J lost 5, with 16 bases in between. This CDR3 contains 15 residues. The CDR3 here is CASSSEEGDRNTIYF. The DNA of the CDR3 is TGTGCCAGCTCATCTGAGGAAGGGGATCGAAACACCATATATTTT.

The chain joins TRBV7-6 to TRBJ2-1; D is perhaps TRBD2 (7 bases). This CDR3 spans 19 amino acids. V dropped 6 bases and J dropped 7 bases, with 31 bases sitting between them. Per the germline V gene, CDR1 is SGHVS and CDR2 is FNYEAQ. The CDR3 DNA follows: TGTGCCAGCAGTTCCCTGCCCTATCAGGGGATGGCGGGAGCGAATGAGCAGTTCTTC. Encoded protein: CASSSLPYQGMAGANEQFF.

In DNA, the CDR3 is TGTGCCAGCAGCCCCGGGACAGGGGGCGAAGAGACCCAGTACTTC. Translating it yields CASSPGTGGEETQYF. The chain carries TRBV11-3 and TRBJ2-5, with TRBD1 matching over 12 bases. The trim removed 5 bases at V and 3 bases at J, leaving 4 bases unmatched. The CDR3 is made up of 15 amino acids. The germline V gene encodes CDR1 SGHNT and CDR2 YENEEA.

The chain carries TRBV18 and TRBJ2-5; TRBD1 might be the D (6 bases). The J call may be faulty, since TRBJ2-7 better matches the DNA end. The CDR3 has 13 residues. The germline V gene encodes CDR1 KGHSH and CDR2 LQKENI. The CDR3 is CASSRQASYEQYF. CDR3 in DNA: TGTGCCAGCTCCCGACAGGCTTCCTACGAGCAGTACTTC.

This clone was counted a few times. V is TRBV4-1 and J is TRBJ1-6; TRBD1 might be the D (5 bases). CDR1 MGHRA and CDR2 YSYEKL come from the germline V gene. V lost 4 bases and J 9 bases, leaving 13 bases between the germline ends. The CDR3 contains 14 residues. The CDR3 bases are TGCGCCAGCAGCCCGTGGGGGGTGGGTTCACCCCTCCACTTT. Encoded protein: CASSPWGVGSPLHF.

The chain joins TRBV27 to TRBJ2-1; D gene uncertain. CDR3 length equals 17 residues. V lost 5 bases and J lost 0, with 17 bases in between. Germline V gives CDR1 MNHEY, CDR2 SMNVEV (reference sequence). The CDR3: CASSRPRTSSSYNEQFF. CDR3 nucleotides: TGTGCCAGCAGTCGACCCCGGACCTCCAGCTCCTACAATGAGCAGTTCTTC.